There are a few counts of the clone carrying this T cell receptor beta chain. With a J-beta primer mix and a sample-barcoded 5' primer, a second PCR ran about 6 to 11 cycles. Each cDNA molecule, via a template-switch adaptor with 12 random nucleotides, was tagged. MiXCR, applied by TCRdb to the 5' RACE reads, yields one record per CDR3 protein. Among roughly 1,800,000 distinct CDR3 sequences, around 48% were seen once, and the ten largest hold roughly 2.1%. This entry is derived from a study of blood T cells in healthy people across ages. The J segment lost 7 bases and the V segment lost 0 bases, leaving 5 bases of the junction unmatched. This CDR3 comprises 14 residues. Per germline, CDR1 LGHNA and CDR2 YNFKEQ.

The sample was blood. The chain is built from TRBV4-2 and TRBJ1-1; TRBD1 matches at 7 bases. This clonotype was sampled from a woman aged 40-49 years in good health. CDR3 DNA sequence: TGTGCCAGCAGCCAAGAGGGCCGACAGGGTGAAGCTTTCTTT. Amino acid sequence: CASSQEGRQGEAFF.